A single sample is the source of the 32 T cell receptor beta chains below, sequenced in a study of beta chain features in type 1 diabetes. The investigators reverse transcribed all of the isolated RNA, so they sequenced expressed TCRB transcripts. Measured with immunoSEQ multiplex PCR; TCRdb has only the in-frame clones, and not every one. This table has 350,000 or so clones, about 20% appearing once. The sequencing input was naive CD4+ T cells from blood. The origin of the receptors is a woman under 30 in good health.

This sequence joins TRBV7-9 and TRBJ2-2; 10 bases line up with TRBD2. In germline, CDR1 is SEHNR, CDR2 FQNEAQ (reference sequence). The trim removed 5 bases at V and 7 bases at J, leaving 10 bases unmatched. CDR3 size: 16 residues. CDR3 in amino acids: CASSLPAGGPGGELFF. CDR3 coding DNA: TGTGCCAGCAGCCTCCCAGCGGGAGGGCCCGGCGGGGAGCTGTTTTTT.

The chain carries TRBV7-9 and TRBJ2-7; TRBD2 is a possible D gene (6 bases). V shed 5 bases and J shed 1 base, with 6 bases lying between them. Germline lookup yields CDR1 SEHNR and CDR2 FQNEAQ (reference sequence). The CDR3 contains 12 residues. CDR3 sequence reads: CASSRGSYEQYF. CDR3 coding DNA: TGTGCCAGCAGCCGGGGGTCCTACGAGCAGTACTTC.

The genes are TRBV27 and TRBJ1-2, with D perhaps TRBD1 (5 bases). Trimming pared 3 bases from V and 4 bases from J, leaving 12 bases between. Germline assignment: CDR1 MNHEY and CDR2 SMNVEV (reference sequence). There are 14 residues in the CDR3. As DNA, the CDR3 is TGTGCCAGCAGTTTCAGGGCGTATGGCTATGGCTACACCTTC. The encoded protein is CASSFRAYGYGYTF.

This clone was detected only a few times. This chain joins TRBV9 and TRBJ1-2; D may be TRBD1 (6 bases). Germline assignment: CDR1 SGDLS and CDR2 YYNGEE. Trimming took 1 base from V and 0 from J, leaving 10 bases between them. This CDR3 contains 15 residues. CDR3: CASSVQGWANYGYTF. The CDR3 nucleotides are TGTGCCAGCAGCGTACAGGGGTGGGCTAACTATGGCTACACCTTC.

This clone was recorded a few times. The chain uses TRBV30 and TRBJ1-4, with TRBD1 as a possible D gene (6 bases). CDR1 GTSNPN and CDR2 SVGIG come from the germline V gene (reference sequence). The CDR3 extends over 19 amino acids. Trimming left V 2 bases short and J 8 bases short, with 30 bases between. The CDR3 reads CAWSPVNRVPRGLREKLFF. CDR3 DNA sequence: TGTGCCTGGAGTCCGGTGAACAGGGTGCCTCGTGGTCTTAGAGAAAAACTGTTTTTT. The full variable domain, with the rest looked up from reference TRBV30 and TRBJ1-4, is SQTIHQWPATLVQPVGSPLSLECTVEGTSNPNLYWYRQAAGRGLQLLFYSVGIGQISSEVPQNLSASRPQDRQFILSSKKLLLSDSGFYLCAWSPVNRVPRGLREKLFFGSGTQLSVL.

A few counts support this clone. The V gene is TRBV6-6, the J gene TRBJ2-5; TRBD2 agrees at 8 bases. V lost 2 bases and J lost 3; bases outside the gene matches: 2. This CDR3 region has 14 residues. Germline CDR1 is MNHNY and CDR2 is SVGAGI (reference sequence). This chain's CDR3 is CASSYLGGEETQYF. The CDR3 DNA reads as TGTGCCAGCAGTTACCTCGGGGGGGAAGAGACCCAGTACTTC.

A few counts support this clone. The rearrangement joins TRBV2 to TRBJ1-2; 9 nucleotides line up with TRBD1. V lost 10 bases to trimming and J lost 8 bases; unmatched junction nucleotides: 5. The germline V gene has CDR1 SNHLY and CDR2 FYNNEI. This CDR3 spans 11 amino acids. The CDR3 DNA reads as TGTGCCACCACAGGGGGCGGCGGCTACACCTTC. Protein: CATTGGGGYTF.

This clone showed up just a few times. The V and J genes are TRBV25-1 and TRBJ2-2; 8 bases map to TRBD1. J gave up 3 bases and V 5 bases, and 8 bases lay outside the gene matches. In germline, CDR1 is MGHDK, CDR2 SYGVNS. CDR3 length equals 16 residues. The CDR3 sequence: CASSNPGQVYTGELFF. CDR3 in DNA: TGTGCCAGCAGTAATCCGGGACAGGTGTACACCGGGGAGCTGTTTTTT.

The J gene is TRBJ1-1, the V gene TRBV5-4; D is unclear. The CDR3 extends over 13 amino acids. Germline loops: CDR1 SGHNT, CDR2 YYREEE (reference sequence). Trimming shortened V by 5 bases and J by 12 bases, and 20 bases separated the two germline ends. The CDR3 nucleotides read TGTGCCAGCAGTTCGCAAGGGAGAGTCGGGACTTTCTTT. Translated, it gives CASSSQGRVGTFF.

V gene TRBV4-2 combines with J gene TRBJ2-7, with 8 bases fitting TRBD2. Looked up from germline, CDR1 is LGHNA and CDR2 is YNFKEQ. The CDR3 spans 17 residues. J lost 2 bases, V lost 0 bases, and 9 bases had no gene match. The CDR3 region has the DNA TGTGCCAGCAGCCAAGAAGGCGGAGCGGGAGAACCCTACGAGCAGTACTTC. Protein: CASSQEGGAGEPYEQYF.

A few counts support this clone. V and J are TRBV11-2 and TRBJ2-5, with 9 bases fitting TRBD2. The germline gives CDR1 SGHAT, CDR2 FQNNGV. The V gene end was trimmed by 3 bases and the J gene end by 3 bases; junction bases not matched to a gene: 5. This CDR3 contains 15 residues. CDR3 sequence: CASSFAIAGEETQYF. The CDR3 DNA sequence: TGTGCCAGCAGCTTCGCGATAGCGGGAGAAGAGACCCAGTACTTC.

This clone occurred a few times. V usage is TRBV19 and J usage is TRBJ2-1, with D perhaps matching TRBD1 (6 bases). V was cut by 8 bases and J by 5 bases, with 19 bases left in between. The CDR3 spans 15 residues. Germline V gives CDR1 LNHDA, CDR2 SQIVND (reference sequence). CDR3 protein: CASGPTDSDHNEQFF. Here the CDR3 DNA reads TGTGCCAGTGGACCCACGGACAGCGATCACAATGAGCAGTTCTTC.

This clone was counted only a few times. The V call is TRBV7-2, the J call TRBJ1-2; 7 bases agree with TRBD1. The length of the CDR3 is 14 residues. Germline V gene data show CDR1 as SGHTA and CDR2 as FQGNSA. Trimming took 2 bases from V and 4 from J; bases not matched to a gene: 4. CDR3 in DNA: TGTGCCAGCAGCTTACAGGGGGTAAGCTATGGCTACACCTTC. Translated, it gives CASSLQGVSYGYTF.

The chain has TRBV9 and TRBJ2-7; 9 bases match TRBD2. The germline CDR1 and CDR2 sequences are SGDLS and YYNGEE. Germline trimming cut 3 bases from V and 5 bases from J; bases unmatched to any gene: 3. The CDR3 has 13 amino acids. Written as DNA, the CDR3 is TGTGCCAGCAGCGGGACTAGCGTCGACGAGCAGTACTTC. Protein sequence: CASSGTSVDEQYF.

The chain has TRBV7-8 and TRBJ2-1; no clear D gene. This CDR3 region has 13 residues. The germline CDR1 and CDR2 sequences are SGHVS and FQNEAQ. The V end lost 5 bases, the J end lost 4 bases, and 9 bases lay between the germline ends. CDR3 sequence reads: CASSPRFYNEQFF. The CDR3 nucleotides are TGTGCCAGCAGCCCTAGGTTTTACAATGAGCAGTTCTTC.

This clone came up a few times. This rearrangement joins TRBV5-1 to TRBJ2-7; 8 bases match TRBD2. The CDR3 runs 15 residues. Losses at the gene ends were 3 bases for V and 3 bases for J; bases not matched to a gene: 8. CDR1 is SGHRS and CDR2 is YFSETQ in the germline V gene. The CDR3 DNA is TGCGCCAGCAGCTGGACTAGCCCTATGAGCTACGAGCAGTACTTC. Translation gives CASSWTSPMSYEQYF.

The CDR3 loop is CASSPRGERGGYTF. DNA for the CDR3: TGTGCCAGTTCGCCCAGGGGGGAACGAGGGGGCTACACCTTC. The chain is built from TRBV27 and TRBJ1-2; TRBD1 matches at 7 bases. The CDR3 consists of 14 residues. Trimming at V came to 9 bases and at J to 8 bases, leaving 15 bases not matched to a gene. Germline CDR1 and CDR2: MNHEY and SMNVEV (reference sequence).

This clone was picked up a small number of times. The chain is built from TRBV29-1 and TRBJ1-1, with D tentatively TRBD1 (5 bases). V lost 7 bases and J lost 1, with 13 bases in between. The germline gives CDR1 SQVTM, CDR2 ANQGSEA. This CDR3 has 13 amino acids. The CDR3 reads CSAGLVGNTEAFF. CDR3 DNA: TGCAGCGCAGGGTTGGTGGGGAACACTGAAGCTTTCTTT.

Only a few counts were recorded for this clone. This rearrangement joins TRBV4-1 to TRBJ1-1; D is ambiguous. The CDR3 is 15 amino acids. Per germline, CDR1 MGHRA and CDR2 YSYEKL. The V end was cut by 3 bases, the J end by 3 bases, with 14 bases between. The CDR3 region is CASSHPSRGYTEAFF. The CDR3, as DNA: TGCGCCAGCAGCCACCCATCCCGAGGGTACACTGAAGCTTTCTTT.

This clone was counted a few times. The chain couples TRBV30 to TRBJ1-1; D gene uncertain. This CDR3 has 11 amino acids. CDR1 is GTSNPN and CDR2 is SVGIG in the germline V gene (reference sequence). Trimming took off 3 bases at V and 5 bases at J, with 7 bases between the two ends. The CDR3 nucleotides read TGTGCCTGGAGGTGGCGGACTGAAGCTTTCTTT. It specifies CAWRWRTEAFF. Full variable domain (rest looked up from reference TRBV30 and TRBJ1-1): SQTIHQWPATLVQPVGSPLSLECTVEGTSNPNLYWYRQAAGRGLQLLFYSVGIGQISSEVPQNLSASRPQDRQFILSSKKLLLSDSGFYLCAWRWRTEAFFGQGTRLTVV.

The chain employs TRBV5-6 and TRBJ2-2; D uncertain. Germline V lookup: CDR1 SGHDT, CDR2 YYEEEE. The V gene lost 4 bases and the J gene lost 1 base, with 17 bases spanning the gap. CDR3 size: 17 residues. The DNA of the CDR3 is TGTGCCAGCAGCCCGGTATTTTCGGCAGGGAACACCGGGGAGCTGTTTTTT. Its protein product is CASSPVFSAGNTGELFF.

This rearrangement joins TRBV6-5 to TRBJ2-7, with 7 bases identical to TRBD1. V was pared by 2 bases and J by 1 base, with 5 bases of the junction left unmatched. The CDR3 consists of 15 residues. Germline values: CDR1 MNHEY, CDR2 SVGAGI. This CDR3 is CASSYAGTVSYEQYF. In nucleotides, the CDR3 is TGTGCCAGCAGTTACGCCGGGACAGTTTCCTACGAGCAGTACTTC.

This clone was detected only a few times. The gene calls are TRBV5-6 and TRBJ2-5; D not resolved. V was cut by 6 bases and J by 5 bases, with 14 bases left in between. The CDR3 contains 13 residues. Germline assignment: CDR1 SGHDT and CDR2 YYEEEE. The CDR3 sequence: CASTLTASETQYF. The CDR3 DNA reads as TGTGCCAGCACCCTGACTGCCTCGGAGACCCAGTACTTC.

Comment on this clone: This same CDR3 is encoded by further DNA sequences in the sample. DNA of the CDR3: TGCGCCAGCAGCTTGGAAGGACAGGGTTACAATGAGCAGTTCTTC. Amino acid sequence: CASSLEGQGYNEQFF. The chain links TRBV5-1 to TRBJ2-1; 8 positions match TRBD1. V shed 0 bases and J 4 bases; nucleotides not matched to a gene: 3. Germline-derived CDR1 and CDR2 are SGHRS and YFSETQ. This CDR3 is 15 amino acids long.

This clone was recorded a few times. The V and J genes are TRBV7-2 and TRBJ2-2, with 7 nucleotides matching TRBD2. The junction had 15 bases not matched to a gene; V was cut back by 10 bases and J by 4 bases. The V gene's germline CDR1 is SGHTA and CDR2 FQGNSA. This CDR3 is built from 16 residues. The CDR3 reads CATPGTTRASTGELFF. CDR3 bases: TGTGCCACCCCCGGGACTACCCGGGCGAGCACCGGGGAGCTGTTTTTT.

The chain couples TRBV9 to TRBJ1-2, with D maybe TRBD1 (5 bases). Germline values: CDR1 SGDLS, CDR2 YYNGEE. The CDR3 contains 13 residues. Deletions cut 5 bases from V and 6 bases from J, with 14 bases between. As DNA, the CDR3 is TGTGCCAGCAGTTCGGGGGTCTCGGATGGCTACACCTTC. Residues: CASSSGVSDGYTF.

The rearrangement uses TRBV5-1 and TRBJ2-7, with 10 bases fitting TRBD1. The CDR3 extends over 15 amino acids. CDR1 and CDR2 (germline): SGHRS, YFSETQ. V was pared by 4 bases and J by 0 bases, with 4 bases of the junction left unmatched. CDR3 in DNA: TGCGCCAGCAGCCCGGACAGGGGGAACTCCTACGAGCAGTACTTC. Translated: CASSPDRGNSYEQYF.

This clone was detected a few times. The chain is built from TRBV29-1 and TRBJ2-1, with 8 bases identical to TRBD2. Germline assignment: CDR1 SQVTM and CDR2 ANQGSEA. CDR3 length: 13 residues. Germline trimming cut 7 bases from V and 6 bases from J; bases unmatched to any gene: 8. This chain's CDR3 is CSGGQLAANEQFF. The CDR3 DNA sequence: TGCAGCGGGGGCCAACTAGCGGCCAATGAGCAGTTCTTC.

The chain is built from TRBV30 and TRBJ1-1; D unclear. This CDR3 spans 14 amino acids. Between the trimmed V and J ends, which lost 6 bases and 2 bases, there was a span of 16 bases. Germline V gene lookup returns CDR1 GTSNPN and CDR2 SVGIG (reference sequence). CDR3 amino acids: CACSRSNLNTEAFF. Written as DNA, the CDR3 is TGTGCCTGCAGCAGGTCCAATCTAAACACTGAAGCTTTCTTT. Filled out from reference TRBV30 and TRBJ1-1, the complete variable domain reads SQTIHQWPATLVQPVGSPLSLECTVEGTSNPNLYWYRQAAGRGLQLLFYSVGIGQISSEVPQNLSASRPQDRQFILSSKKLLLSDSGFYLCACSRSNLNTEAFFGQGTRLTVV.

This rearrangement joins TRBV18 to TRBJ2-7, with TRBD1 matching 9 bases. CDR3 length: 16 amino acids. The V gene's germline CDR1 is KGHSH and CDR2 LQKENI. Losses at the gene ends were 4 bases for V and 3 bases for J; bases not matched to a gene: 10. The CDR3 nucleotides read TGTGCCAGCTCACAAACAGGGGGCTCTTTTTACTACGAGCAGTACTTC. This gives the protein CASSQTGGSFYYEQYF.

Concerning this clone itself: The sample has other DNA sequences that encode this CDR3 too. CDR3 residues: CASSLGLNTGELFF. The CDR3 DNA reads TGTGCCAGCAGCTTGGGACTTAACACCGGGGAGCTGTTTTTT. This rearrangement joins TRBV5-6 to TRBJ2-2; D unclear. The length of the CDR3 is 14 residues. Trimming removed 0 bases from V and 2 bases from J, with 5 bases in between. CDR1 is SGHDT and CDR2 is YYEEEE in the germline V gene.

The chain uses TRBV29-1 and TRBJ1-2, with 10 bases fitting TRBD1. Trimming at V came to 7 bases and at J to 3 bases, leaving 5 bases not matched to a gene. This CDR3 region has 13 residues. Germline-derived CDR1 and CDR2 are SQVTM and ANQGSEA. The CDR3 reads CSGGGTGDYGYTF. The CDR3 nucleotides read TGCAGCGGAGGCGGGACAGGGGACTATGGCTACACCTTC.